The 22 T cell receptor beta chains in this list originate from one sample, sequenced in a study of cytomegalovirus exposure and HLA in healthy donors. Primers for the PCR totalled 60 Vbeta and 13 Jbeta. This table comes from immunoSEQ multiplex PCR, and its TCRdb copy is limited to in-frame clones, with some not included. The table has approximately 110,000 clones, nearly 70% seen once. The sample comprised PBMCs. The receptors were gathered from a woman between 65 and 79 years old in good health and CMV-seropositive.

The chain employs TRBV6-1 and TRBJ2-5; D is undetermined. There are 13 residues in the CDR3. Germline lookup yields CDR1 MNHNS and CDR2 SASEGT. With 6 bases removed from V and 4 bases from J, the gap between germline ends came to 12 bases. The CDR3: CASSEVQVETQYF. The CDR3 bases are TGTGCCAGCAGCGAGGTGCAAGTAGAGACCCAGTACTTC.

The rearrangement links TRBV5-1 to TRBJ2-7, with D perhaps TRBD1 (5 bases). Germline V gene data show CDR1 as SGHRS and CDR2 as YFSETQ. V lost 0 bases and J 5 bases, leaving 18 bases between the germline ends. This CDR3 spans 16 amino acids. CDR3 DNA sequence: TGCGCCAGCAGCTTGGGACAGCCCTCCTATGGAGACGAGCAGTACTTC. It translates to CASSLGQPSYGDEQYF. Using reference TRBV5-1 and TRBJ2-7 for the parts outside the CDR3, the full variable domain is KAGVTQTPRYLIKTRGQQVTLSCSPISGHRSVSWYQQTPGQGLQFLFEYFSETQRNKGNFPGRFSGRQFSNSRSEMNVSTLELGDSALYLCASSLGQPSYGDEQYFGPGTRLTVT.

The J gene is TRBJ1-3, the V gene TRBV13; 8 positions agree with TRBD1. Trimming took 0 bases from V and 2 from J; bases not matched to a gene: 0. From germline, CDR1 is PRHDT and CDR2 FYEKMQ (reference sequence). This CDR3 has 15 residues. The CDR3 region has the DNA TGTGCCAGCAGCTTAGGACAGGGGGCTGGAAACACCATATATTTT. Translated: CASSLGQGAGNTIYF.

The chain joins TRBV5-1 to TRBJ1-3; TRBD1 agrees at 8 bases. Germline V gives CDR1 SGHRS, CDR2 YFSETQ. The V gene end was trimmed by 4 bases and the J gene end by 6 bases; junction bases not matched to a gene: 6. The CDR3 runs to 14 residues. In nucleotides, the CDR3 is TGCGCCAGCAGCCCCGGACAGGGTTCAAACACCATATATTTT. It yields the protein CASSPGQGSNTIYF.

DNA for the CDR3: TGTGCCAGCAGCCACGCTTCGGGACAGCTAAACACTGAAGCTTTCTTT. Protein sequence: CASSHASGQLNTEAFF. The chain uses TRBV4-2 and TRBJ1-1; 7 nucleotides line up with TRBD1. Germline V gives CDR1 LGHNA, CDR2 YNFKEQ. CDR3 length: 16 amino acids. Trimming took 3 bases from V and 2 from J; bases not matched to a gene: 9.

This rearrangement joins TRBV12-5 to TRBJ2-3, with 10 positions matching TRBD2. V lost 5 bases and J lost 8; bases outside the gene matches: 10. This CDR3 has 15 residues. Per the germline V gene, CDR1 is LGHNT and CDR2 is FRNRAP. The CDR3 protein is CASGPPSGGALTQYF. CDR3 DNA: TGTGCTAGTGGTCCCCCAAGCGGGGGGGCCCTTACGCAGTATTTT.

In DNA form, the CDR3 reads TGTGCCTGGAGTGTAATGAGCGGGGGGGGCATCGAGACCCAGTACTTC. This codes for CAWSVMSGGGIETQYF. The rearrangement uses TRBV30 and TRBJ2-5, with 10 bases fitting TRBD2. CDR3 length equals 16 residues. V lost 0 bases to trimming and J lost 5 bases; unmatched junction nucleotides: 9. CDR1 and CDR2 from the germline V gene are GTSNPN and SVGIG (reference sequence).

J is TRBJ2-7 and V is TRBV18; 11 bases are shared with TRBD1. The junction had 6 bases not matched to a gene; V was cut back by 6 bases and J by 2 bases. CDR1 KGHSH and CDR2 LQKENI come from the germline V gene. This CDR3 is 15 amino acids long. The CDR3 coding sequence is TGTGCCAGCTCGACCGGGACAGGGGGAACCTACGAGCAGTACTTC. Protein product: CASSTGTGGTYEQYF. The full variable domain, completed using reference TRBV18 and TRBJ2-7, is NAGVMQNPRHLVRRRGQEARLRCSPMKGHSHVYWYRQLPEEGLKFMVYLQKENIIDESGMPKERFSAEFPKEGPSILRIQQVVRGDSAAYFCASSTGTGGTYEQYFGPGTRLTVT.

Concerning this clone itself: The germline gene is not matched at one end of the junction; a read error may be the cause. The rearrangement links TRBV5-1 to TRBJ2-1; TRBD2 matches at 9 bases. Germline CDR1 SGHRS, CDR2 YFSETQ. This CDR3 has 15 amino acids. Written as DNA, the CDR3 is TGCGCCAGCAGATTGGGCGGGGGGGAAAACAATGAGCAGTTCTTC. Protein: CASRLGGGENNEQFF.

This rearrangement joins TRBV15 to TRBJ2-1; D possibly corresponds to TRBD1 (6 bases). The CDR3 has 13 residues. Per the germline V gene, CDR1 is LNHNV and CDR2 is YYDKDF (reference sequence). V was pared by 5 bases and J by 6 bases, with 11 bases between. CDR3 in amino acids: CATSGGGLNEQFF. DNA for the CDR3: TGTGCCACCAGCGGGGGCGGCCTCAATGAGCAGTTCTTC.

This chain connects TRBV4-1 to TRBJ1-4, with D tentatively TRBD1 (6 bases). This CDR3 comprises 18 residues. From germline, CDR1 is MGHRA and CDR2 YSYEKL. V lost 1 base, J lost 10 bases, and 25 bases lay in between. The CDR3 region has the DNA TGCGCCAGCAGCCAAGCCCAAGCTGCCGGGGGGCAAGAGGGAAAACTGTTTTTT. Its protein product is CASSQAQAAGGQEGKLFF.

The CDR3 loop is CASSSGQGNSPLHF. CDR3 coding DNA: TGCGCCAGCAGCTCGGGACAGGGTAATTCACCCCTCCACTTT. The V gene is TRBV5-1, the J gene TRBJ1-6; 9 nucleotides align to TRBD1. Germline values: CDR1 SGHRS, CDR2 YFSETQ. With 3 bases clipped from V and 6 bases from J, the junction kept 1 base outside the gene matches. The CDR3 has 14 amino acids. The entire variable domain, with the rest obtained from reference TRBV5-1 and TRBJ1-6, is as follows: KAGVTQTPRYLIKTRGQQVTLSCSPISGHRSVSWYQQTPGQGLQFLFEYFSETQRNKGNFPGRFSGRQFSNSRSEMNVSTLELGDSALYLCASSSGQGNSPLHFGNGTRLTVT.

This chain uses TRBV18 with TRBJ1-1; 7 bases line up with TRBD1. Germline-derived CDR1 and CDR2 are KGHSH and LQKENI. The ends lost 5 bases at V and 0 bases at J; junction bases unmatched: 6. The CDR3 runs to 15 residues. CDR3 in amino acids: CASSTQGRVNTEAFF. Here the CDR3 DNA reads TGTGCCAGCTCAACACAGGGGAGGGTGAACACTGAAGCTTTCTTT.

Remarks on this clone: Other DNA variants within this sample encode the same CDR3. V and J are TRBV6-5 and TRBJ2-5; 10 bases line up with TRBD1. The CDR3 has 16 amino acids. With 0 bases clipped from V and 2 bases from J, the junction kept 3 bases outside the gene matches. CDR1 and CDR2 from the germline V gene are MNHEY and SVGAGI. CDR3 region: CASSYSTGQGQETQYF. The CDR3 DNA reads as TGTGCCAGCAGTTACTCTACGGGACAGGGGCAAGAGACCCAGTACTTC.

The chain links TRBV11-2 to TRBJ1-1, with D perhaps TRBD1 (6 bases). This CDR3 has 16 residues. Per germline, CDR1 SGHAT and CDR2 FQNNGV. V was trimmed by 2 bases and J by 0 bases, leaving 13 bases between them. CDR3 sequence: CASSLTRGHMNTEAFF. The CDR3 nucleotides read TGTGCCAGCAGCTTAACTAGGGGACACATGAACACTGAAGCTTTCTTT.

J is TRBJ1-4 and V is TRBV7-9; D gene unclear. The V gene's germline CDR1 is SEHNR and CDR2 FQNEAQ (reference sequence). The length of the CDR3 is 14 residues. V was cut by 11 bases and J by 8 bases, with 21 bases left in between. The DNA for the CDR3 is TGTGCCGTTTGGGGAGGCAAGGTTCGGGAAAAACTGTTTTTT. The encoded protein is CAVWGGKVREKLFF.

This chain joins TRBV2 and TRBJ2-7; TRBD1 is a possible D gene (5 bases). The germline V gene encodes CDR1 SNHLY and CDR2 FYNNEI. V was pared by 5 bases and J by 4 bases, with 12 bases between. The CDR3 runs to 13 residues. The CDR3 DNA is TGTGCCAGCAGTTCCGGACAATCTTACGAGCAGTACTTC. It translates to CASSSGQSYEQYF.

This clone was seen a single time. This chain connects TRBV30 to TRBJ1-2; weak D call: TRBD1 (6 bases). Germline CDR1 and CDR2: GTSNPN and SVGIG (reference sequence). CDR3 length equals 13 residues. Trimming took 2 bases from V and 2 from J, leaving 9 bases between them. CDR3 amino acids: CAWSFTGNYGYTF. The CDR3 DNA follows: TGTGCCTGGAGTTTCACAGGGAACTATGGCTACACCTTC. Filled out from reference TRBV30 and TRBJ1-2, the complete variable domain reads SQTIHQWPATLVQPVGSPLSLECTVEGTSNPNLYWYRQAAGRGLQLLFYSVGIGQISSEVPQNLSASRPQDRQFILSSKKLLLSDSGFYLCAWSFTGNYGYTFGSGTRLTVV.

As DNA, the CDR3 is TGTGCCAGCAGCTTTGGGGACAGGGTGTCCGAGCAGTACTTC. Its protein is CASSFGDRVSEQYF. The J gene is TRBJ2-7, the V gene TRBV11-1; 9 bases are a match to TRBD1. Germline assignment: CDR1 SGHAT and CDR2 FQDESV (reference sequence). The trim removed 3 bases at V and 6 bases at J, leaving 6 bases unmatched. This CDR3 is built from 14 residues.

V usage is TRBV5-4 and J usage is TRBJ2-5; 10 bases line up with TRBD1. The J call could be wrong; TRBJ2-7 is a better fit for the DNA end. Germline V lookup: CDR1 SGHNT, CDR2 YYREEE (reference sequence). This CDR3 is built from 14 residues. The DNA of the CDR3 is TGTGCCAGCAGCTCGGGACAGGGGTACTACGAGCAGTACTTC. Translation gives CASSSGQGYYEQYF.

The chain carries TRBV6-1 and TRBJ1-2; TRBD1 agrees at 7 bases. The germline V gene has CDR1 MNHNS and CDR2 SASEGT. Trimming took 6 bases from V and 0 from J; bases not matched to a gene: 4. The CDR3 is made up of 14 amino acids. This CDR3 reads CASRMGQTNYGYTF. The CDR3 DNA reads TGTGCCAGCAGAATGGGACAGACTAACTATGGCTACACCTTC.

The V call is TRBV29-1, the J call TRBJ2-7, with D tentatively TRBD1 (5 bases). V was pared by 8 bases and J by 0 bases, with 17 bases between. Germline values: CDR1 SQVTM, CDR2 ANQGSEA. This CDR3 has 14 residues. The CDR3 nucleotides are TGCAGCTTCAAAGTGGGGCAGAACTCCTACGAGCAGTACTTC. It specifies CSFKVGQNSYEQYF.